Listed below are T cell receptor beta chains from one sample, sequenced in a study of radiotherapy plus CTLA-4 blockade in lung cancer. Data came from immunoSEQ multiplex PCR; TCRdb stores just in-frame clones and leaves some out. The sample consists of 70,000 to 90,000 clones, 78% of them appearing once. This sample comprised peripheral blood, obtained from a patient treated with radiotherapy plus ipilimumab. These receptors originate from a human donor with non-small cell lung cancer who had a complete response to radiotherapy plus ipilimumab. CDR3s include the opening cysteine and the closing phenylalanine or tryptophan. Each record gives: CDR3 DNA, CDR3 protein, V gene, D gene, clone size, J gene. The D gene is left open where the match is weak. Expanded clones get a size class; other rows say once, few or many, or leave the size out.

DNA: TGTGCCAGCAGCGACAAGTCCGACATTCGCTCCTACAATGAGCAGTTCTTC
CDR3: CASSDKSDIRSYNEQFF
V: TRBV7-9
D: NA
size: few
J: TRBJ2-1

DNA: TGTGCCTCCCTGACAGGGCGCCATGGCTACACCTTC
CDR3: CASLTGRHGYTF
V: TRBV30
D: TRBD1
size: NA
J: TRBJ1-2

DNA: TGCAGCGCAGGCGGCGGCCACACCATATATTTT
CDR3: CSAGGGHTIYF
V: TRBV29-1
D: NA
size: NA
J: TRBJ1-3

DNA: TGCAGCGTTGAGGGTGGGGAATATGGCTACACCTTC
CDR3: CSVEGGEYGYTF
V: TRBV29-1
D: NA
size: NA
J: TRBJ1-2

DNA: TGTGCCAGCAGTGGGACAGGTGACTATGGCTACACCTTC
CDR3: CASSGTGDYGYTF
V: TRBV6-6
D: TRBD1
size: NA
J: TRBJ1-2

DNA: TGTGCCAGCAGTCCCCCGGGAGAGTCCTACAATGAGCAGTTCTTC
CDR3: CASSPPGESYNEQFF
V: TRBV6-6
D: NA
size: NA
J: TRBJ2-1

DNA: TGTGCCAGCAGCTCAGGGATTGGCAAAAACATTCAGTACTTC
CDR3: CASSSGIGKNIQYF
V: TRBV11-2
D: NA
size: NA
J: TRBJ2-4

DNA: TGTGCCAGCAGCATGGACAGGGGGGCAGATACGCAGTATTTT
CDR3: CASSMDRGADTQYF
V: TRBV7-8
D: TRBD1
size: NA
J: TRBJ2-3

DNA: TGTGCCAGCAGTGAGGCCCCAACTACTGGACTAGCGGGAGGAGAGTCCCGAAATACGCAGTATTTT
CDR3: CASSEAPTTGLAGGESRNTQYF
V: TRBV2
D: TRBD2
size: NA
J: TRBJ2-3

DNA: TGTGCCAGCAGCGTTACAGGGGGCGGTCAGCCCCAGCATTTT
CDR3: CASSVTGGGQPQHF
V: TRBV9
D: TRBD1
size: NA
J: TRBJ1-5

DNA: TGTGCCAGCAGCGACCGGGACTTTCCCGACAACAATGAGCAGTTCTTC
CDR3: CASSDRDFPDNNEQFF
V: TRBV2
D: NA
size: NA
J: TRBJ2-1

DNA: TGCGCCAGCAGCGGCCAACCTAATAGCAATCAGCCCCAGCATTTT
CDR3: CASSGQPNSNQPQHF
V: TRBV4-1
D: NA
size: NA
J: TRBJ1-5

DNA: TGTGCCAGCAGCCTACAGACAGGGGCTGGGGCCAACGTCCTGACTTTC
CDR3: CASSLQTGAGANVLTF
V: TRBV7-9
D: TRBD1
size: NA
J: TRBJ2-6

DNA: TGTGCCAGCAGATCTGGGACAACCACGAAGGGGGCTTTCTTT
CDR3: CASRSGTTTKGAFF
V: TRBV6-1
D: NA
size: NA
J: TRBJ1-1

DNA: TGTGCCACCAGCAGAGATAGGGGACAGGGGCGAGAGACCCAGTACTTC
CDR3: CATSRDRGQGRETQYF
V: TRBV15
D: TRBD1
size: NA
J: TRBJ2-5

DNA: TGTGCCAGCAGCCCAAGGGCAGGGATGGAGTTCTTC
CDR3: CASSPRAGMEFF
V: TRBV7-2
D: NA
size: few
J: TRBJ2-1

DNA: TGTGCCAGCAGTTTGGTGAGGGGTATCTCAGGGGGAAGCAATCAGCCCCAGCATTTT
CDR3: CASSLVRGISGGSNQPQHF
V: TRBV28
D: TRBD1
size: NA
J: TRBJ1-5

DNA: TGTGCAAGTCGCTTAGGGACAGGGCCCAATGAGCAGTTCTTC
CDR3: CASRLGTGPNEQFF
V: TRBV12-2
D: NA
size: NA
J: TRBJ2-1

DNA: TGCGCCAGCAGCTTGGGGCAGGGACAGGGATCCTACAATGAGCAGTTCTTC
CDR3: CASSLGQGQGSYNEQFF
V: TRBV5-1
D: TRBD1
size: once
J: TRBJ2-1

DNA: TGTGCCAGCAGTTGGGGGGTGAGTTCAGGAAACACCATATATTTT
CDR3: CASSWGVSSGNTIYF
V: TRBV5-5
D: NA
size: NA
J: TRBJ1-3

DNA: TGTGCCAGCAGCTTAGCGAGACTAGCGGGGGCCTCCACAGATACGCAGTATTTT
CDR3: CASSLARLAGASTDTQYF
V: TRBV7-2
D: TRBD2
size: NA
J: TRBJ2-3

DNA: TGTGCCAGCAGTGCACCGGGACAGGGGGCCTCTGGCTACACCTTC
CDR3: CASSAPGQGASGYTF
V: TRBV27
D: TRBD1
size: few
J: TRBJ1-2

DNA: TGTGCCAGCACCACGGGCTATTCGGGGCCCGATACAGATACGCAGTATTTT
CDR3: CASTTGYSGPDTDTQYF
V: TRBV25-1
D: NA
size: NA
J: TRBJ2-3

DNA: TGTGCCTGGAGTCCGACGGACAGGGAAGAAAAACTGTTTTTT
CDR3: CAWSPTDREEKLFF
V: TRBV30
D: TRBD1
size: NA
J: TRBJ1-4

DNA: TGTGCCAGCAGCGTAATAGCGGGAGGGCCGAGCACAGATACGCAGTATTTT
CDR3: CASSVIAGGPSTDTQYF
V: TRBV9
D: TRBD2
size: NA
J: TRBJ2-3

DNA: TGCGCCAGTGGTCCTTCCTACAATGAGCAGTTCTTC
CDR3: CASGPSYNEQFF
V: TRBV10-1
D: NA
size: NA
J: TRBJ2-1

DNA: TGTGCCAGCAGCTTTAGGACAGGGACGAACACTGAAGCTTTCTTT
CDR3: CASSFRTGTNTEAFF
V: TRBV9
D: TRBD1
size: NA
J: TRBJ1-1

DNA: TGTGCCAGCAGCTTAGAAAGTACCGGGGAGCTGTTTTTT
CDR3: CASSLESTGELFF
V: TRBV7-2
D: NA
size: once
J: TRBJ2-2

DNA: TGCAGCGGAAGGGTGGGGAAAAACATTCAGTACTTC
CDR3: CSGRVGKNIQYF
V: TRBV29-1
D: NA
size: NA
J: TRBJ2-4

DNA: TGTGCCAGCAGTGAAGAGGCAGCAAATAATTCACCCCTCCACTTT
CDR3: CASSEEAANNSPLHF
V: TRBV2
D: NA
size: once
J: TRBJ1-6

DNA: TGTGCCAGCAGCCCCAGAAGGGATTCACCCCTCCACTTT
CDR3: CASSPRRDSPLHF
V: TRBV11-2
D: NA
size: few
J: TRBJ1-6

DNA: TGTGCCAGCTCACTAAACAGTGGACAGGCCACTGAAGCTTTCTTT
CDR3: CASSLNSGQATEAFF
V: TRBV18
D: TRBD1
size: NA
J: TRBJ1-1

DNA: TGTGCCAGCAGCCCCCCAAGGGAAGATACGCAGTATTTT
CDR3: CASSPPREDTQYF
V: TRBV7-2
D: NA
size: few
J: TRBJ2-3

DNA: TGTGCCAGCAGTGAATACAGCAGGACAGATACGCAGTATTTT
CDR3: CASSEYSRTDTQYF
V: TRBV25-1
D: NA
size: NA
J: TRBJ2-3

DNA: TGTGCCAGTAGTGTGACTAGCGGGGCACGTGGGGGGCAGTATTTT
CDR3: CASSVTSGARGGQYF
V: TRBV19
D: TRBD2
size: NA
J: TRBJ2-3

DNA: TGTGCCAGCAGTTACCTGGGACACTTGGATCAGCCCCAGCATTTT
CDR3: CASSYLGHLDQPQHF
V: TRBV6-6
D: NA
size: NA
J: TRBJ1-5

DNA: TGTGCCAGCAGTCTGGGGGGACGGATCACTAACTATGGCTACACCTTC
CDR3: CASSLGGRITNYGYTF
V: TRBV14
D: NA
size: NA
J: TRBJ1-2

DNA: TGCGCCAGCAGCTTGGAGGGACAGGGCAATCAGCCCCAGCATTTT
CDR3: CASSLEGQGNQPQHF
V: TRBV5-1
D: TRBD1
size: NA
J: TRBJ1-5

DNA: TGTGCCAGCGGAGCAATTGCCCAAGAGACCCAGTACTTC
CDR3: CASGAIAQETQYF
V: TRBV2
D: NA
size: NA
J: TRBJ2-5

DNA: TGTGCCAGTAGTTCACGTAGGGGGCAAACTAACTATGGCTACACCTTC
CDR3: CASSSRRGQTNYGYTF
V: TRBV19
D: TRBD1
size: NA
J: TRBJ1-2

DNA: TGCACCAGCAGCCAAGATCGGCTAGCGGGAGTCTTAGAAGAGACCCAGTACTTC
CDR3: CTSSQDRLAGVLEETQYF
V: TRBV1
D: NA
size: NA
J: TRBJ2-5

DNA: TGTGCCAGCTCACCGGGACAGGTCCAAGAGACCCAGTACTTC
CDR3: CASSPGQVQETQYF
V: TRBV18
D: TRBD1
size: NA
J: TRBJ2-5

DNA: TGTGCCTGGCAGGCCGGGGGCGGAATATCCCGTAGTGATAGCAATCAGCCCCAGCATTTT
CDR3: CAWQAGGGISRSDSNQPQHF
V: TRBV30
D: NA
size: NA
J: TRBJ1-5

DNA: TGTGCCAGTAGTATAAAGGGACTAGCGGTGCAAGAGACCCAGTACTTC
CDR3: CASSIKGLAVQETQYF
V: TRBV19
D: TRBD2
size: NA
J: TRBJ2-5

DNA: TGTGCCAGCACGAGCGGGAGGATGGGGGCCTACAATGAGCAGTTCTTC
CDR3: CASTSGRMGAYNEQFF
V: TRBV6-6
D: TRBD2
size: once
J: TRBJ2-1

DNA: TGTGCCAGCTCGCTACAGGGGGGTTGGGACACTGAAGCTTTCTTT
CDR3: CASSLQGGWDTEAFF
V: TRBV18
D: TRBD1
size: few
J: TRBJ1-1

DNA: TGTGCCAGCAGCTTAGTTGGGACTAGGGGTTGGGAGCAGTACTTC
CDR3: CASSLVGTRGWEQYF
V: TRBV7-9
D: TRBD2
size: large
J: TRBJ2-7

DNA: TGTGCCAGCTCACCATCGCTTGACTCCGCGAACACCGGGGAGCTGTTTTTT
CDR3: CASSPSLDSANTGELFF
V: TRBV18
D: NA
size: NA
J: TRBJ2-2

DNA: TGTGCCAGCTCACCCTTACAGGGGATGGAACAGCCCCAGCATTTT
CDR3: CASSPLQGMEQPQHF
V: TRBV18
D: TRBD1
size: NA
J: TRBJ1-5

DNA: TGTGCCACCAGCAGAGTAATGAGGGCCCCTAATGAAAAACTGTTTTTT
CDR3: CATSRVMRAPNEKLFF
V: TRBV15
D: NA
size: few
J: TRBJ1-4